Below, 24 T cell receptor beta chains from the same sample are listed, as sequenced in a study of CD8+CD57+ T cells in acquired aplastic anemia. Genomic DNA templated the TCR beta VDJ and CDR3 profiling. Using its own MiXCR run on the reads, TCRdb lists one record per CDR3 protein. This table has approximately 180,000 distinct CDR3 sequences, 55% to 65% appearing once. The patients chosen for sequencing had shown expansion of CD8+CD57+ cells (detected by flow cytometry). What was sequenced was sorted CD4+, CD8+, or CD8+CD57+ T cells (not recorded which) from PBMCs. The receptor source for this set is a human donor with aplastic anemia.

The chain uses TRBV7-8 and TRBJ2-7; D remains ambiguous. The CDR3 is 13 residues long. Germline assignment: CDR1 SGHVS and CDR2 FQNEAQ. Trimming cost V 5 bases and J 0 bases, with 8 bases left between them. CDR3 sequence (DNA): TGTGCCAGCAGCGACACGAGCTCCTACGAGCAGTACTTC. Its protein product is CASSDTSSYEQYF.

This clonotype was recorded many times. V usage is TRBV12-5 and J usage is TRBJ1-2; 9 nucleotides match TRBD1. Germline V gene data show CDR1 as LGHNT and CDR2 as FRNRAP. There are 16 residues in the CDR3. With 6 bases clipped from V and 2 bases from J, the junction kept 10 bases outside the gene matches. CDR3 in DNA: TGTGCTAGTGGCCCTCGGACAGGGGTCGTAAACTATGGCTACACCTTC. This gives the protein CASGPRTGVVNYGYTF.

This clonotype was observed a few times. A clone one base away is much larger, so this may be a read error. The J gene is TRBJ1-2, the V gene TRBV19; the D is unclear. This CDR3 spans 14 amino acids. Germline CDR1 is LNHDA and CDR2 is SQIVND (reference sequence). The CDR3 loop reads CASSIMATNYGYAF. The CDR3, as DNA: TGTGCCAGTAGTATAATGGCCACCAACTATGGCTACGCCTTC.

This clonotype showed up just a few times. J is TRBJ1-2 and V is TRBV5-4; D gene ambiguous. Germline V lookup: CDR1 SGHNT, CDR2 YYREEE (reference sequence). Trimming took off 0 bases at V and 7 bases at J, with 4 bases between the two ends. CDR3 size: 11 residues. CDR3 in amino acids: CASSLGSGYTF. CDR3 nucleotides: TGTGCCAGCAGCTTGGGAAGTGGCTACACCTTC.

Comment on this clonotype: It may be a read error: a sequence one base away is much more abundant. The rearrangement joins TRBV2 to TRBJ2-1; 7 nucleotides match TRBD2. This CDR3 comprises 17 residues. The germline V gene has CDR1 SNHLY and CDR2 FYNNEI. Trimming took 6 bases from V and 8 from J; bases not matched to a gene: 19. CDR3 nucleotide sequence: TGTGCCAGCAGCCCCGGGGGGAGGCAGGCCCCAGGCTATGAGCAGTTCTTC. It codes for CASSPGGRQAPGYEQFF.

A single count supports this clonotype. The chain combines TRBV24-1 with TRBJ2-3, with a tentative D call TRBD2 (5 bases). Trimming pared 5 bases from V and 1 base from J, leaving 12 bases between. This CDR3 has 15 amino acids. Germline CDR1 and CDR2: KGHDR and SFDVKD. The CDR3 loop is CATSGVGVGTDTQYF. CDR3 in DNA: TGTGCCACCAGTGGGGTGGGAGTAGGCACAGATACGCAGTATTTT.

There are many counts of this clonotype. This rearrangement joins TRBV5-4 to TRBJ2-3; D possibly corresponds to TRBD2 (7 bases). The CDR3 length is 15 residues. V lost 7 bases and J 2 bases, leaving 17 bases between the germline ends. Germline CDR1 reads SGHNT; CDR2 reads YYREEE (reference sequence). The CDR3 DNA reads TGTGCCAGCGCCGAGGAGGGGGGGCCCACAGATACGCAGTATTTT. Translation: CASAEEGGPTDTQYF. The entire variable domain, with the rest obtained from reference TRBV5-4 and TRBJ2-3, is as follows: ETGVTQSPTHLIKTRGQQVTLRCSSQSGHNTVSWYQQALGQGPQFIFQYYREEENGRGNFPPRFSGLQFPNYSSELNVNALELDDSALYLCASAEEGGPTDTQYFGPGTRLTVL.

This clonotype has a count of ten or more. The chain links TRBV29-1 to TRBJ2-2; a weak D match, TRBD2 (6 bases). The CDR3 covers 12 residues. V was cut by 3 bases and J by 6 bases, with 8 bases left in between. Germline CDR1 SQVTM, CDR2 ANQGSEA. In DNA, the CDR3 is TGCAGCGTTGATGGGGGGTCCGGGGAGCTGTTTTTT. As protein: CSVDGGSGELFF.

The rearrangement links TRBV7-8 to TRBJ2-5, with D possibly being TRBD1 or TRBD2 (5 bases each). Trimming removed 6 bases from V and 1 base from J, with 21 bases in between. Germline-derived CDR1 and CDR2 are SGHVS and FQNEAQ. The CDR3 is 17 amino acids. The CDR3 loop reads CASSFRGERRLQETQYF. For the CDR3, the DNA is TGTGCCAGCAGTTTCCGGGGCGAGCGGAGGCTCCAAGAGACCCAGTACTTC.

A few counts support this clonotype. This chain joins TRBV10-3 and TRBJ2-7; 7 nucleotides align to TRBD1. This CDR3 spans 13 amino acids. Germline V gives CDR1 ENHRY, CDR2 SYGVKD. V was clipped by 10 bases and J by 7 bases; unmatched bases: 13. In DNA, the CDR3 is TGTGCCACCAGAGGGGGCGGCGGGTTGGAGCAGTACTTC. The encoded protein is CATRGGGGLEQYF.

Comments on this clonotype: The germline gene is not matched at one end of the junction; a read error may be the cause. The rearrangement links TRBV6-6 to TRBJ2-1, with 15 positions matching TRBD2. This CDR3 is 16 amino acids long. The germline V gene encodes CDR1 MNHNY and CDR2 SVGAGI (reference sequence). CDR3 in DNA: TGTGCCAGCAGCCGCAGGACTAGCGGGAGGGGGGATGAGCAGCTCTTC. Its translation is CASSRRTSGRGDEQLF.

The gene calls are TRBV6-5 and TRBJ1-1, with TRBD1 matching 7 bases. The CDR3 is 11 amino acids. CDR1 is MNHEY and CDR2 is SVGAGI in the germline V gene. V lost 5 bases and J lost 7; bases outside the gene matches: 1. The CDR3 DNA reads TGTGCCAGCAGTAACAGGGGTGAAGCTTTCTTT. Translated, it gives CASSNRGEAFF.

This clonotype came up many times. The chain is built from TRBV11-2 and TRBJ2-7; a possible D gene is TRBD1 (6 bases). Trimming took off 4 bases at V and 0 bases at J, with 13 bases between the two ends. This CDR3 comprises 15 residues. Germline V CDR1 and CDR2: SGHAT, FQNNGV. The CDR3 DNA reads TGTGCCAGCAGCTCTACAGGGAGAAGCTCCTACGAGCAGTACTTC. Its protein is CASSSTGRSSYEQYF.

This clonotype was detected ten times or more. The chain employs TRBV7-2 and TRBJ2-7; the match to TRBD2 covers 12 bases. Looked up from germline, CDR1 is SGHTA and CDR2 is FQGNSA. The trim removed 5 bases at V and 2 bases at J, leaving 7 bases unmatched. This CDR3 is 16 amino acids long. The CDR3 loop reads CASSPGTSGFPYEQYF. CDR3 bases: TGTGCCAGCAGCCCTGGGACTAGCGGGTTCCCCTACGAGCAGTACTTC.

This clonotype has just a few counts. In nucleotides, the CDR3 is TGTGCCAGCAGCTTAAGTCTCGTCCGGGGGGCAGGGGAGACCCAGTACTTC. The encoded protein is CASSLSLVRGAGETQYF. This sequence joins TRBV7-9 and TRBJ2-5; maybe TRBD2 (7 bases). Germline V gene data show CDR1 as SEHNR and CDR2 as FQNEAQ (reference sequence). Trimming pared 2 bases from V and 5 bases from J, leaving 21 bases between. The CDR3 has 17 residues.

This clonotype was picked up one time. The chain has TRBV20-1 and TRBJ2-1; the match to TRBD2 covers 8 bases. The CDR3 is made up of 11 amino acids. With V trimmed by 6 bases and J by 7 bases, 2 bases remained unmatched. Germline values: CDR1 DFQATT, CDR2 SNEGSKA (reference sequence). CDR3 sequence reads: CSARGGNEQFF. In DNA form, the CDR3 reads TGCAGTGCCCGCGGGGGGAATGAGCAGTTCTTC.

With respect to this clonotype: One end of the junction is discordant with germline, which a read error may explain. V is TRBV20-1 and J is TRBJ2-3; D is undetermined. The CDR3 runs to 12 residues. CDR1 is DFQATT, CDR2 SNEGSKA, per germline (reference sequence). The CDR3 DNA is TGCAGTGGGCTGGAGTCCACAGATACGCAATATTTT. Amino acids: CSGLESTDTQYF.

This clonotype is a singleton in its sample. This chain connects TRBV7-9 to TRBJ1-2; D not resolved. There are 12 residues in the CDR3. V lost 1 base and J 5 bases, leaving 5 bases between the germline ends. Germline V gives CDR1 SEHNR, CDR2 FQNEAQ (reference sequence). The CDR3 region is CASSLDPYGYTF. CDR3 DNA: TGTGCCAGCAGCTTAGACCCATATGGCTACACCTTC.

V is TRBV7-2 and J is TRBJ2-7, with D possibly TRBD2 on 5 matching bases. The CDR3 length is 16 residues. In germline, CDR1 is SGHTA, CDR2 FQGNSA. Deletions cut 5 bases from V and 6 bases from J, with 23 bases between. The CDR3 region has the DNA TGTGCCAGCAGCCAAGGAGCCGGGCCTAGCTCGGGCGAGCAGTACTTC. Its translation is CASSQGAGPSSGEQYF.

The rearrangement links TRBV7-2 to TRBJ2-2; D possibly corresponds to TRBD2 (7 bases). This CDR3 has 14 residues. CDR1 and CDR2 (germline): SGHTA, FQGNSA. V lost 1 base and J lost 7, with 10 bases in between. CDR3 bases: TGTGCCAGCAGCTTAGTAGGGGGGGTCGGGGAGCTGTTTTTT. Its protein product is CASSLVGGVGELFF.

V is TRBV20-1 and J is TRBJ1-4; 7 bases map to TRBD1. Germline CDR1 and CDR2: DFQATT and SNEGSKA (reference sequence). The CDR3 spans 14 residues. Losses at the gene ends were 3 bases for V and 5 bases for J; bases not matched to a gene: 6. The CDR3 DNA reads TGCAGTGCTAGGAACAGGGGATCCAATGAAAAACTGTTTTTT. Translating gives CSARNRGSNEKLFF.

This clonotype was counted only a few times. The CDR3 loop is CASRNTDTQYF. The CDR3 coding sequence is TGTGCCAGTCGCAACACAGATACGCAGTATTTT. The genes are TRBV19 and TRBJ2-3; unclear D gene. The CDR3 is 11 residues long. CDR1 and CDR2 from the germline V gene are LNHDA and SQIVND (reference sequence). V lost 8 bases, J lost 2 bases, and 5 bases lay in between.

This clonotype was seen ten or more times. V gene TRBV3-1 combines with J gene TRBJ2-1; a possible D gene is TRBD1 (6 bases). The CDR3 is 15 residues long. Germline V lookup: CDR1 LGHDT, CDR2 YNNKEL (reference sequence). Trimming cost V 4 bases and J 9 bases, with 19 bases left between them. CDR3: CASSPRDIITGEQFF. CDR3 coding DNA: TGTGCCAGCAGCCCCCGGGACATAATAACGGGTGAGCAGTTCTTC.

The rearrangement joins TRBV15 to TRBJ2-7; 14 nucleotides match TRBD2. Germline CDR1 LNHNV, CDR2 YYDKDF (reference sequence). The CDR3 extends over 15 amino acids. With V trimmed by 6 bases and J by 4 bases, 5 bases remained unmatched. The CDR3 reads CATRAGLAGEYEQYF. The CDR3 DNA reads TGTGCCACCAGAGCGGGACTAGCGGGAGAGTACGAGCAGTACTTC.